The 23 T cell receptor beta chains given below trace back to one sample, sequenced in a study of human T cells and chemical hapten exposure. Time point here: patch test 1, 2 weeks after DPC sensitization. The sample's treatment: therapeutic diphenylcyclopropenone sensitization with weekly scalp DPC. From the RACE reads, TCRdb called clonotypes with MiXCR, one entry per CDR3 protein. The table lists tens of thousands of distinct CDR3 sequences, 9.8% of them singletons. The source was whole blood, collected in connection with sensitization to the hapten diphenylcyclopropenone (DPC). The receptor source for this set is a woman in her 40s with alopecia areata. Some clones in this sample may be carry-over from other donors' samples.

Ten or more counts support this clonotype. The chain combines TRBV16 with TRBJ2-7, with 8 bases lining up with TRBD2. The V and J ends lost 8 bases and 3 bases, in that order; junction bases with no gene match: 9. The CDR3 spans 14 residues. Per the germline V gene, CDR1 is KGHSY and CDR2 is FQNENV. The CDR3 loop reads CASSKAGGNYEQYF. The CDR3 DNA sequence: TGTGCCAGCTCGAAGGCGGGGGGTAACTACGAGCAGTACTTC.

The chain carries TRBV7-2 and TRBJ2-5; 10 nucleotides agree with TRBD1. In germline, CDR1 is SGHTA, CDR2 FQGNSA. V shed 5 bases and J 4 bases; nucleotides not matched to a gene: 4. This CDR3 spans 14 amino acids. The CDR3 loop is CASSLDRGRETQYF. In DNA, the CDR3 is TGTGCCAGCAGCCTCGACAGGGGGCGAGAGACCCAGTACTTC.

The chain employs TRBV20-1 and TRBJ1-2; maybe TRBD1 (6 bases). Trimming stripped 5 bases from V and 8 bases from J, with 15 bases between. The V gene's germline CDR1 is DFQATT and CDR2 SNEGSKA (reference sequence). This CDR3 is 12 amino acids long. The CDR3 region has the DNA TGCAGTGCTGATACAGGGCAGGACGGCTACACCTTC. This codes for CSADTGQDGYTF.

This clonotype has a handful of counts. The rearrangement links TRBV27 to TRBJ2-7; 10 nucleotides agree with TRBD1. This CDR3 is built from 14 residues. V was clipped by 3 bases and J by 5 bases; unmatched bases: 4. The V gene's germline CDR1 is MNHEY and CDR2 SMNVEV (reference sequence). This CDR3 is CASSLGQGRDEQYF. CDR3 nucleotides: TGTGCCAGCAGTTTGGGACAGGGGAGAGACGAGCAGTACTTC.

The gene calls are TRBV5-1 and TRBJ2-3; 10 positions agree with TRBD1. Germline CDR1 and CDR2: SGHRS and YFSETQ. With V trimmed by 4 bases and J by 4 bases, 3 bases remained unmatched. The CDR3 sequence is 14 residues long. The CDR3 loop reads CASSEGQGADTQYF. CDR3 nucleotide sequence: TGCGCCAGCAGCGAAGGACAGGGGGCAGATACGCAGTATTTT.

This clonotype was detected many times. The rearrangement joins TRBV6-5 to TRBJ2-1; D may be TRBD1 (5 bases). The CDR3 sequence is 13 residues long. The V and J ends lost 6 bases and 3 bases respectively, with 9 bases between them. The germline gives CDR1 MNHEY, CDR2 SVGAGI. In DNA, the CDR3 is TGTGCCAGCAGCAAAGGGGACTACAATGAGCAGTTCTTC. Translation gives CASSKGDYNEQFF.

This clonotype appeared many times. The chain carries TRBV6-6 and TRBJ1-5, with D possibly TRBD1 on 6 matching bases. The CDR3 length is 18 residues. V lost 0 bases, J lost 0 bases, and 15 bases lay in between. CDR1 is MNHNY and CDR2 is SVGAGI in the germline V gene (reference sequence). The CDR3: CASSYSLGAVYSNQPQHF. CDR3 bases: TGTGCCAGCAGTTACTCCCTGGGGGCAGTCTATAGCAATCAGCCCCAGCATTTT.

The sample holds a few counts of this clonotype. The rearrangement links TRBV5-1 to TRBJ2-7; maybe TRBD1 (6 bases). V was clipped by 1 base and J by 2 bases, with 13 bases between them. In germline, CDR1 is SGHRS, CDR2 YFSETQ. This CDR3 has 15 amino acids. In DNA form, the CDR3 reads TGCGCCAGCAGCTTGTTCGGACAGTCCACCTACGAGCAGTACTTC. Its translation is CASSLFGQSTYEQYF.

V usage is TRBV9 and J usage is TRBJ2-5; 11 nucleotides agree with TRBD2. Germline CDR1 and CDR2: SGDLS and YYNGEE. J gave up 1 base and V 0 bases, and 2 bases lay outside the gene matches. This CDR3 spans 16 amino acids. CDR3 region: CASSVGLAGGQETQYF. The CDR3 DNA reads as TGTGCCAGCAGCGTAGGGCTAGCGGGGGGCCAAGAGACCCAGTACTTC.

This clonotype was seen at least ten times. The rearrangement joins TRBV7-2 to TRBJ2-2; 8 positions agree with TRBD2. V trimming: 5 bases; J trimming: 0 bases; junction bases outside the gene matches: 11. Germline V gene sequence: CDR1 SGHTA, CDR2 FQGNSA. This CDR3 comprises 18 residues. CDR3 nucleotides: TGTGCCAGCAGCCCGCACCCAACGGGGGGGGCGAACACCGGGGAGCTGTTTTTT. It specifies CASSPHPTGGANTGELFF. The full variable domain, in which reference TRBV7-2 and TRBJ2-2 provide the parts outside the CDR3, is GAGVSQSPSNKVTEKGKDVELRCDPISGHTALYWYRQSLGQGLEFLIYFQGNSAPDKSGLPSDRFSAERTGGSVSTLTIQRTQQEDSAVYLCASSPHPTGGANTGELFFGEGSRLTVL.

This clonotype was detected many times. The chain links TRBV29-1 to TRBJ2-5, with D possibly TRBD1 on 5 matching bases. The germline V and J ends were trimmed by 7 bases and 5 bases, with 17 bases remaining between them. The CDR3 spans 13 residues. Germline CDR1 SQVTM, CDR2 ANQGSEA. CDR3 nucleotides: TGCAGCGCCAACCAGGGCTCGCTGGAGACCCAGTACTTC. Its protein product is CSANQGSLETQYF.

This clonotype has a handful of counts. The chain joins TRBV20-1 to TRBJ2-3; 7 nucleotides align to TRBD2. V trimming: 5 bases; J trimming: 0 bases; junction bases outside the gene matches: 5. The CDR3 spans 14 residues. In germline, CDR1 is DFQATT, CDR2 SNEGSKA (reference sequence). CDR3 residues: CSAPLAASTDTQYF. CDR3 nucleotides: TGCAGTGCTCCTCTAGCGGCTAGCACAGATACGCAGTATTTT.

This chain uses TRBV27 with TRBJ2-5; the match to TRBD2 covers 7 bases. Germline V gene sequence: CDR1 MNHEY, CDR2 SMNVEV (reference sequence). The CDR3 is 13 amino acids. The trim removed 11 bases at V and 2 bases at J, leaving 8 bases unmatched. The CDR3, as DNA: TGTGCCTCCGCCCCGGGGGGACAAGAGACCCAGTACTTC. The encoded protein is CASAPGGQETQYF.

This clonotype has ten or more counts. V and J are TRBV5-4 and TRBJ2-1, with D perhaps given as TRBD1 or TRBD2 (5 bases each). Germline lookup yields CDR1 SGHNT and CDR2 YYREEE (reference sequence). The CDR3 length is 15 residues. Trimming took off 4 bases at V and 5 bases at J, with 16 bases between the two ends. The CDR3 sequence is CASSGGGQIHNEQFF. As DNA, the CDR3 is TGTGCCAGCAGCGGGGGTGGGCAGATCCACAATGAGCAGTTCTTC.

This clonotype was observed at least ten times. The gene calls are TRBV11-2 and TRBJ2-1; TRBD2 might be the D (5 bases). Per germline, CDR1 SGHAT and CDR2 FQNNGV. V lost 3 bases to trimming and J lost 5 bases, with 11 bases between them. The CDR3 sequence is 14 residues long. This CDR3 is CASSFARGNNEQFF. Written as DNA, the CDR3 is TGTGCCAGCAGCTTTGCCCGGGGAAACAATGAGCAGTTCTTC.

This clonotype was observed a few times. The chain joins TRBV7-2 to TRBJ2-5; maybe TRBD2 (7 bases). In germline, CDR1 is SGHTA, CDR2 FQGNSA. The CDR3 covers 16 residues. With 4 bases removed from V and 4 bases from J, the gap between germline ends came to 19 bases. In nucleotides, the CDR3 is TGTGCCAGCAGCTGGGGGGGGCCGATGGGGCGAGAGACCCAGTACTTC. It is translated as CASSWGGPMGRETQYF.

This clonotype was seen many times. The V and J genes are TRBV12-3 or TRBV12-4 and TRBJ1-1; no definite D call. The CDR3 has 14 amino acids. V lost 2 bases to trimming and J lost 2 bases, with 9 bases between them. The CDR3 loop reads CASSLSFGNTEAFF. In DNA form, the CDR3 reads TGTGCCAGCAGTTTATCCTTCGGCAACACTGAAGCTTTCTTT.

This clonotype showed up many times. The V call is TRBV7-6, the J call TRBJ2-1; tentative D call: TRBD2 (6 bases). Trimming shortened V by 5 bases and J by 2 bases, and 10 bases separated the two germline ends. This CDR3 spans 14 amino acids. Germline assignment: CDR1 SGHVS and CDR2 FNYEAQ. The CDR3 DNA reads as TGTGCCAGCAGCGGAAGACTAGCCTACAATGAGCAGTTCTTC. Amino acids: CASSGRLAYNEQFF. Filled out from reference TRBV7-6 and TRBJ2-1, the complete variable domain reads GAGVSQSPRYKVTKRGQDVALRCDPISGHVSLYWYRQALGQGPEFLTYFNYEAQQDKSGLPNDRFSAERPEGSISTLTIQRTEQRDSAMYRCASSGRLAYNEQFFGPGTRLTVL.

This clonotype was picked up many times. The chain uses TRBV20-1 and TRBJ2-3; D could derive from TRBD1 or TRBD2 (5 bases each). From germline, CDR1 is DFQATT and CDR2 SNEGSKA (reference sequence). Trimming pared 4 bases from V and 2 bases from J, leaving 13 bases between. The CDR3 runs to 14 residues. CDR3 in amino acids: CSATGTRATDTQYF. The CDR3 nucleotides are TGCAGTGCTACAGGGACCAGAGCCACAGATACGCAGTATTTT.

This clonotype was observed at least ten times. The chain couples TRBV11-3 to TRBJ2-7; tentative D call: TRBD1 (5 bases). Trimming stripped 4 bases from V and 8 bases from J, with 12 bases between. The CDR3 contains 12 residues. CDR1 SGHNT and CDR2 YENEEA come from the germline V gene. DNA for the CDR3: TGTGCCAGCAGCTCTATAACAGGTCAGCAGTACTTC. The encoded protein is CASSSITGQQYF. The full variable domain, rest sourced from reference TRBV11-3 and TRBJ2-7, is EAGVVQSPRYKIIEKKQPVAFWCNPISGHNTLYWYLQNLGQGPELLIRYENEEAVDDSQLPKDRFSAERLKGVDSTLKIQPAELGDSAVYLCASSSITGQQYFGPGTRLTVT.

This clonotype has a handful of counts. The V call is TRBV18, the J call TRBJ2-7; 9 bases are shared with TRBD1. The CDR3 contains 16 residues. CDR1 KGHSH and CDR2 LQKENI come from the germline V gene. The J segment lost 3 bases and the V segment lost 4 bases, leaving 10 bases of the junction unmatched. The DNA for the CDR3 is TGTGCCAGCTCACGGACCGGGACAGGGAATTTCTACGAGCAGTACTTC. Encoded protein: CASSRTGTGNFYEQYF.

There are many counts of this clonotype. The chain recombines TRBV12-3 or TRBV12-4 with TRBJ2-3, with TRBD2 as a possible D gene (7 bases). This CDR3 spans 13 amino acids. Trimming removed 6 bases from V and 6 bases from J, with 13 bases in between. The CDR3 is CASSRGGPDTQYF. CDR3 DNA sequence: TGTGCCAGCAGCCGCGGGGGCCCCGATACGCAGTATTTT.

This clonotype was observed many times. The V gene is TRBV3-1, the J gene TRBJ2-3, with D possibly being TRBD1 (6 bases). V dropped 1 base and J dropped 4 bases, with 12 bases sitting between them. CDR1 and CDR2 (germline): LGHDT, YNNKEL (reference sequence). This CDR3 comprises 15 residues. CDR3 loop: CASSQADWGPDTQYF. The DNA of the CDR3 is TGTGCCAGCAGCCAAGCGGACTGGGGGCCAGATACGCAGTATTTT.